One T cell receptor (beta chain) is described in this entry. This clonotype was counted many times. What this receptor recognizes is not known. No base qualities exist here, and no much larger clone lies one base off it. This sample was sequenced with an Illumina HiSeq 1500. In TCRdb, the public reads were trimmed at Q25 with fastp and aligned with MiXCR, with productive beta chains retained. Every distinct CDR3 protein forms one entry, paired with its most common genes and DNA. The table for this sample lists 200,000 to 300,000 distinct CDR3 sequences; about 7% of them were counted only once. The ten most abundant clones make up around 6% of the sample. The germline V gene gives CDR1 as MNHEY and CDR2 as SVGEGT. Inclusive of the bounding cysteine and phenylalanine, the CDR3 is 14 residues long. Just CDR3 DNA is preserved here, 42 bases in frame from base 1. V sheds 8 bases and J sheds 2 bases, leaving 12 bases between their ends.

This entry comes from a study of T cell repertoires in cytomegalovirus infection (dated by TCRdb to about 2019). Looking at the study overall: Because public TCR beta signatures pointed to carriage of CMV infection together with the matching HLA type, the HLA type of each donor mattered for the analysis. Here is what the overall study found, with its caveats: In both this cohort and an independent approximately 350-donor cohort, the cumulative frequency of public TCR beta family members distinguished carriers of CMV infection plus the relevant HLA type. The ex vivo response was dominated by HLA-C-restricted CMV-specific TCR beta clonotypes, and the single most frequent clonotype in two of eight donors was supplied by these HLA-C-restricted clonotypes.

The receptor was isolated from a human donor in good health (CMV status not recorded). Some clones in this sample may be carry-over from other donors' samples. The sample comprised PBMCs. The sequence joins TRBV6-2 or TRBV6-3 to TRBJ2-2; the D gene is not confidently resolved. The nucleotides read TGTGCCAGCCTTCGGGTGGCAAACACCGGGGAGCTGTTTTTT. This gives the protein CASLRVANTGELFF.